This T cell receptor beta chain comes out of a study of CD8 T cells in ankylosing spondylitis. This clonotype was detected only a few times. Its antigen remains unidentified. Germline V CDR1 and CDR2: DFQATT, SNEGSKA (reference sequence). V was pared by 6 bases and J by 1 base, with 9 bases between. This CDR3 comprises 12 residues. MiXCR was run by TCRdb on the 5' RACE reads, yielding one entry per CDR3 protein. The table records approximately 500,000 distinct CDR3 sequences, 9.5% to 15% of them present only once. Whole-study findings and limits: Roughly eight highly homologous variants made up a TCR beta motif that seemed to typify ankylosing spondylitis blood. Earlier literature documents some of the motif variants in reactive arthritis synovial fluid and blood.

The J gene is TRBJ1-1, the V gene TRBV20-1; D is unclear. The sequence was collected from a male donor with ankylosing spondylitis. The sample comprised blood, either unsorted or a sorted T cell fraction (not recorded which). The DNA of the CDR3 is TGCAGTGCCACTATGGGGAACACTGAAGCTTTCTTT. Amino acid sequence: CSATMGNTEAFF.